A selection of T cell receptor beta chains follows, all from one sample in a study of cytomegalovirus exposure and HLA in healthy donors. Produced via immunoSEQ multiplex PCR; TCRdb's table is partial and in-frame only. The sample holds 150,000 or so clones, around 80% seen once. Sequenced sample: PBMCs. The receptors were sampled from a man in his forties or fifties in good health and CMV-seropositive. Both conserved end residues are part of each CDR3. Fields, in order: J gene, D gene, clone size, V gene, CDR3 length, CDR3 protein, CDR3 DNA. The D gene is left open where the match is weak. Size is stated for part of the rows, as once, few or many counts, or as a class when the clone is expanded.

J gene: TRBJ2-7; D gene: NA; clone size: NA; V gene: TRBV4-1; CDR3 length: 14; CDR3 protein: CASSQGHTSYEQYF; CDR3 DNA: TGCGCCAGCAGCCAAGGGCATACGTCCTACGAGCAGTACTTC
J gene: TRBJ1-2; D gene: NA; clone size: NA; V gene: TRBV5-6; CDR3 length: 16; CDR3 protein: CASSLGPGPRGYGYTF; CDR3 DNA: TGTGCCAGCAGCTTGGGGCCGGGTCCACGGGGCTATGGCTACACCTTC
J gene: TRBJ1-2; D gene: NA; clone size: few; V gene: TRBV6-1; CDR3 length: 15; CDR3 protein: CASSEGTVSNYGYTF; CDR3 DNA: TGTGCCAGCAGTGAAGGGACAGTATCTAACTATGGCTACACCTTC
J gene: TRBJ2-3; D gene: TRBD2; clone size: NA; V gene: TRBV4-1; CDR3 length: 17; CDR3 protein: CASSQVGTSGATDTQYF; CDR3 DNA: TGCGCCAGCAGCCAAGTCGGGACTAGCGGGGCCACAGATACGCAGTATTTT
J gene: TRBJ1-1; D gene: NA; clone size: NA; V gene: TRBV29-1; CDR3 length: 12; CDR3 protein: CSVGQANTEAFF; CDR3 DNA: TGCAGCGTAGGACAAGCGAACACTGAAGCTTTCTTT
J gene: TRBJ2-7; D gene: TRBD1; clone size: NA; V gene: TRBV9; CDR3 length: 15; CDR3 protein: CASSIGQGGGYEQYF; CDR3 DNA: TGTGCCAGCAGCATAGGACAGGGGGGCGGGTACGAGCAGTACTTC
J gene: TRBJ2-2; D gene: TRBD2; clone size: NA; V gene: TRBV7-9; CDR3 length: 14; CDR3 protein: CASSQAGGSGELFF; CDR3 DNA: TGTGCCAGCAGCCAAGCGGGAGGGTCCGGGGAGCTGTTTTTT
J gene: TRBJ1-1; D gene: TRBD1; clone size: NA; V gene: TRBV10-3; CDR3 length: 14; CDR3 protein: CAISQGGLNTEAFF; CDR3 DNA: TGTGCCATCAGCCAAGGGGGCTTGAACACTGAAGCTTTCTTT
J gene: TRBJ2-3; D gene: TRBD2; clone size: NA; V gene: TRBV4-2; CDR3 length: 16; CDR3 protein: CASSQVASGHPDTQYF; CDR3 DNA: TGTGCCAGCAGCCAAGTGGCTAGCGGACACCCAGATACGCAGTATTTT
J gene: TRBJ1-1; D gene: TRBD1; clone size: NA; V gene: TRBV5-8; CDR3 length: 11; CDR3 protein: CASFGGGAAFF; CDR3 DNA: TGTGCCAGCTTCGGAGGGGGCGCCGCTTTCTTT
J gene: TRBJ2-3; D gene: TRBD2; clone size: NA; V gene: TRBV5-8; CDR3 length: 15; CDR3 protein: CASSLLPTSVDTQYF; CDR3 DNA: TGTGCCAGCAGCTTGCTCCCGACTAGCGTCGATACGCAGTATTTT
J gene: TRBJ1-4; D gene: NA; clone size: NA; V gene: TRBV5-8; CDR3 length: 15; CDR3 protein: CASSLSGATNEKLFF; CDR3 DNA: TGTGCCAGCAGCTTGAGCGGGGCAACTAATGAAAAACTGTTTTTT
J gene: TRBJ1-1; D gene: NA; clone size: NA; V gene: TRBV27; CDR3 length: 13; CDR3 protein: CASSWGVDTEAFF; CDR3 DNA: TGTGCCAGCAGTTGGGGGGTGGACACTGAAGCTTTCTTT
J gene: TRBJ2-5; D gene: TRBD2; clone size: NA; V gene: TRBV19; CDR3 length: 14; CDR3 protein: CASRTSGRAETQYF; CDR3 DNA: TGTGCCAGTAGGACTAGCGGGAGGGCCGAGACCCAGTACTTC
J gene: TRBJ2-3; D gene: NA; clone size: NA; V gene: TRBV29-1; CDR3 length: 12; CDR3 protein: CSVSPQPDTQYF; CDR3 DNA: TGCAGCGTTAGTCCACAGCCAGATACGCAGTATTTT
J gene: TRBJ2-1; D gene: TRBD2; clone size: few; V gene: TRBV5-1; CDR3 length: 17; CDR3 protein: CASTPSSTGTSGNEQFF; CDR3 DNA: TGCGCCAGCACCCCTTCTTCAACCGGGACTAGCGGCAATGAGCAGTTCTTC
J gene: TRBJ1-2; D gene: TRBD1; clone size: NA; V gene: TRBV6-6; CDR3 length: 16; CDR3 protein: CASSPGQEGAAYGYTF; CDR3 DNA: TGTGCCAGCAGTCCTGGACAGGAAGGGGCTGCGTATGGCTACACCTTC
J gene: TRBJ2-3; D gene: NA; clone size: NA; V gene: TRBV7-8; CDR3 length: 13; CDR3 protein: CASSLSGSDTQYF; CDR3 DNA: TGTGCCAGCAGCTTATCAGGTTCAGATACGCAGTATTTT
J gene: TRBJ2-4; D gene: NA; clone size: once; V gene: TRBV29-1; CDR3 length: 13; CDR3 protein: CSVYLGAKNIQYF; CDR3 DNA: TGCAGCGTTTACCTCGGGGCCAAAAACATTCAGTACTTC
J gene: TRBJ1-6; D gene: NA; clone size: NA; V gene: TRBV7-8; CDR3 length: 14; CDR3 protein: CASSSTRGYSPLHF; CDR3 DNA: TGTGCCAGCAGCTCCACCAGGGGATATTCACCCCTCCACTTT
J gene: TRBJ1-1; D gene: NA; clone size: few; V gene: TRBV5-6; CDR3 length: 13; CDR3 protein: CASSPRNRGEAFF; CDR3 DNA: TGTGCCAGCAGCCCCCGGAACCGGGGGGAAGCTTTCTTT
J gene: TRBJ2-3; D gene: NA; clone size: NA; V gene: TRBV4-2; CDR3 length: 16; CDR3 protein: CASSRGQAPEGDTQYF; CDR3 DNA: TGTGCCAGCAGCCGAGGTCAAGCGCCCGAGGGAGATACGCAGTATTTT
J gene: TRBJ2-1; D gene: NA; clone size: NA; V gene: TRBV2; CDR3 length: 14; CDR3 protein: CASSELTSYNEQFF; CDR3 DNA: TGTGCCAGCAGTGAACTGACATCCTACAATGAGCAGTTCTTC
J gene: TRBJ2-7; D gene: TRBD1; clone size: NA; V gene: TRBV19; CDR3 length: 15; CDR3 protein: CASGSGGQGSYEQYF; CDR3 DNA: TGTGCCAGTGGAAGTGGCGGACAGGGGTCCTACGAGCAGTACTTC
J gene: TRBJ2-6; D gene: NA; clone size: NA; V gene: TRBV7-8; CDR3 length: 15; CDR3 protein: CASSRPRPGANVLTF; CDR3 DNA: TGTGCCAGCAGCCGGCCGAGGCCTGGGGCCAACGTCCTGACTTTC
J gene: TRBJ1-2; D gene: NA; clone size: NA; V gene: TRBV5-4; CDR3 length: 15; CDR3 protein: CASSLRGLSNYGYTF; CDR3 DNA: TGTGCCAGCAGCCTCCGGGGGTTGTCTAACTATGGCTACACCTTC
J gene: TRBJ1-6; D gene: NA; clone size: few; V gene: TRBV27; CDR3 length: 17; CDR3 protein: CASSLSAPFTYNSPLHF; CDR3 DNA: TGTGCCAGCAGTTTATCGGCCCCCTTTACCTATAATTCACCCCTCCACTTT
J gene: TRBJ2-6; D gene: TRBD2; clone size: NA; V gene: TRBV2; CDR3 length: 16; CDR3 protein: CASRSGGVSGANVLTF; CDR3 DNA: TGTGCCAGCAGGTCGGGAGGGGTCTCTGGGGCCAACGTCCTGACTTTC
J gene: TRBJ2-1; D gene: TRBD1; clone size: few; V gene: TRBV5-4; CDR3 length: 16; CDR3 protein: CASSARDRGLDNEQFF; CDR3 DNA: TGTGCCAGCAGCGCCCGGGACAGGGGGCTAGACAATGAGCAGTTCTTC
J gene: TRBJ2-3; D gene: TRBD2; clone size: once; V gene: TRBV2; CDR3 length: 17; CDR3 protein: CASSRDSGSPRTDTQYF; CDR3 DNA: TGTGCCAGCAGTCGTGATAGCGGGAGCCCTCGCACAGATACGCAGTATTTT
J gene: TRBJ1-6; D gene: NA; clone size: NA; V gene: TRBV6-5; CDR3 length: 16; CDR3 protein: CASSYTPPRGGSPLHF; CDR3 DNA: TGTGCCAGCAGTTACACTCCACCAAGGGGGGGTTCACCCCTCCACTTT
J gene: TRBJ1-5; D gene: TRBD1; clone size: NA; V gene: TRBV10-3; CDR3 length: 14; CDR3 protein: CAISESGQDSPQHF; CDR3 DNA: TGTGCCATCAGTGAGTCGGGACAGGACAGTCCCCAGCATTTT
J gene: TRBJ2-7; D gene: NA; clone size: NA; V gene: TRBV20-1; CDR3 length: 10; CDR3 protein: CRVGENEQYF; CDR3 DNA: TGCAGAGTAGGGGAAAACGAGCAGTACTTC
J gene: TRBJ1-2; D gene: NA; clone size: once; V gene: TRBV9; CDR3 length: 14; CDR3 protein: CASSVGGSPYGYTF; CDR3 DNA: TGTGCCAGCAGCGTAGGTGGCTCCCCCTATGGCTACACCTTC
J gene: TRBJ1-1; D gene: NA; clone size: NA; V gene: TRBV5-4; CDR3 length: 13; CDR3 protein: CASSSKQNLEAFF; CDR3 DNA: TGTGCCAGCAGCTCAAAACAGAACCTCGAAGCTTTCTTT
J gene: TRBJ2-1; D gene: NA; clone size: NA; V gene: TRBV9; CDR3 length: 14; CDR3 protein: CASSVGRQRDEQFF; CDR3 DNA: TGTGCCAGCAGCGTAGGTCGGCAACGGGATGAGCAGTTCTTC
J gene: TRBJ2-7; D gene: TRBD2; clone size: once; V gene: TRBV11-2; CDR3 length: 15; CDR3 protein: CASSLGAGVVYEQYF; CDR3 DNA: TGTGCCAGCAGCTTAGGAGCGGGGGTCGTATACGAGCAGTACTTC
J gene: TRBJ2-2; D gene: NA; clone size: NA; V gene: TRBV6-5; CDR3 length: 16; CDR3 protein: CASSYSAGINTGELFF; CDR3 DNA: TGTGCCAGCAGTTACTCTGCAGGAATTAACACCGGGGAGCTGTTTTTT
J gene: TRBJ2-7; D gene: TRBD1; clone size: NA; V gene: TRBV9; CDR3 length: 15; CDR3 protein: CASSAPDRGDYEQYF; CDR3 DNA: TGTGCCAGCAGCGCCCCGGACAGGGGAGACTACGAGCAGTACTTC
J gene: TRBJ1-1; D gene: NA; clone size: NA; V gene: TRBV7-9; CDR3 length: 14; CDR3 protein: CASSSWTGNTEAFF; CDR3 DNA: TGTGCCAGCAGCTCTTGGACGGGAAACACTGAAGCTTTCTTT
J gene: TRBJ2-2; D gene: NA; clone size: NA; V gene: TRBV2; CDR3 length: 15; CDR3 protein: CAHGKGPGDTGELFF; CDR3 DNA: TGTGCCCACGGGAAGGGCCCTGGGGACACCGGGGAGCTGTTTTTT
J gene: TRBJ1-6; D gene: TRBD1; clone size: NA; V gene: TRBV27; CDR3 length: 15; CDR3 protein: CASSLGNRGNSPLHF; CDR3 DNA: TGTGCCAGCAGTTTGGGGAACAGGGGTAATTCACCCCTCCACTTT
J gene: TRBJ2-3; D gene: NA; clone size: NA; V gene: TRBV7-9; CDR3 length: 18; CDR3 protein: CASSLAGEVFTYTDTQYF; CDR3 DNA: TGTGCCAGCAGCTTAGCGGGGGAGGTCTTCACCTACACAGATACGCAGTATTTT
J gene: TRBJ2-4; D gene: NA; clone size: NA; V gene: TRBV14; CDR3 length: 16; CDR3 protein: CASSQVGRVAKNIQYF; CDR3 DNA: TGTGCCAGCAGCCAAGTCGGCAGGGTAGCCAAAAACATTCAGTACTTC
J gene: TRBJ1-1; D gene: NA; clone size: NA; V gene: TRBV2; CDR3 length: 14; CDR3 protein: CASRQGLGYTEAFF; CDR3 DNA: TGTGCCAGCAGGCAGGGTTTGGGTTACACTGAAGCTTTCTTT
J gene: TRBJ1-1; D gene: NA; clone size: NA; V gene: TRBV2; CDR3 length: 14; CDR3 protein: CASSETDGNTEAFF; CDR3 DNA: TGTGCCAGCAGTGAAACAGACGGGAACACTGAAGCTTTCTTT
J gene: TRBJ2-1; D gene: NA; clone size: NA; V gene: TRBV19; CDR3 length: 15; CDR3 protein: CASSTLRERNNEQFF; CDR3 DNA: TGTGCCAGTAGTACTTTGAGGGAACGAAACAATGAGCAGTTCTTC
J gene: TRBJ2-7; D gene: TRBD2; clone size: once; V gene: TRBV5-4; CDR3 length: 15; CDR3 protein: CASSLNGGGPYEQYF; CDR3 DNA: TGTGCCAGCAGCTTGAACGGCGGGGGACCTTACGAGCAGTACTTC
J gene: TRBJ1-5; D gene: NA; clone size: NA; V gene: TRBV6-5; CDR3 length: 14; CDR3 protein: CASSYEAGIQPQHF; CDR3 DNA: TGTGCCAGCAGTTACGAGGCAGGGATACAGCCCCAGCATTTT
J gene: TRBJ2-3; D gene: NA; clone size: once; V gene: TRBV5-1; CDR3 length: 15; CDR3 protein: CASSLASGSTDTQYF; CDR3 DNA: TGCGCCAGCAGCTTAGCAAGCGGGAGCACAGATACGCAGTATTTT